The next 3 T cell receptor beta chains were all read from a single sample in a study of technical replicates of blood from several donors. Sequenced by immunoSEQ multiplex PCR; TCRdb stores in-frame clones only, minus some. The table lists nearly 80,000 clones, 95% to 98% of them singletons, with approximately 0.32% in the top ten. Sequenced material: T cells isolated from PBMCs. These receptors were collected from a human donor in good health.

The chain couples TRBV5-8 to TRBJ2-1; 10 bases match TRBD2. The CDR3 length is 20 residues. Germline values: CDR1 SGHTS, CDR2 YDEGEE. V trimming: 2 bases; J trimming: 1 base; junction bases outside the gene matches: 15. DNA for the CDR3: TGTGCCAGCAGCTTCCAAGGGCGGCTAGCGGGAGTCCGATCCTACAATGAGCAGTTCTTC. This translates into CASSFQGRLAGVRSYNEQFF.

V usage is TRBV29-1 and J usage is TRBJ2-5; D perhaps matches TRBD2 (5 bases). V dropped 0 bases and J dropped 5 bases, with 19 bases sitting between them. The CDR3 runs 16 residues. The germline V gene has CDR1 SQVTM and CDR2 ANQGSEA. The CDR3 coding sequence is TGCAGCGTTGAAGAAAGGACCCGTGGAGGTAGGGAGACCCAGTACTTC. Amino acid sequence: CSVEERTRGGRETQYF.

The rearrangement joins TRBV7-3 to TRBJ1-5; 7 nucleotides agree with TRBD1. CDR1 and CDR2 (germline): SGHTA, FQGTGA. Trimming at V came to 5 bases and at J to 2 bases, leaving 6 bases not matched to a gene. The CDR3 covers 15 residues. The CDR3 is CASSPRDRGNQPQHF. The CDR3 nucleotides read TGTGCCAGCAGCCCCCGGGACAGAGGCAATCAGCCCCAGCATTTT.